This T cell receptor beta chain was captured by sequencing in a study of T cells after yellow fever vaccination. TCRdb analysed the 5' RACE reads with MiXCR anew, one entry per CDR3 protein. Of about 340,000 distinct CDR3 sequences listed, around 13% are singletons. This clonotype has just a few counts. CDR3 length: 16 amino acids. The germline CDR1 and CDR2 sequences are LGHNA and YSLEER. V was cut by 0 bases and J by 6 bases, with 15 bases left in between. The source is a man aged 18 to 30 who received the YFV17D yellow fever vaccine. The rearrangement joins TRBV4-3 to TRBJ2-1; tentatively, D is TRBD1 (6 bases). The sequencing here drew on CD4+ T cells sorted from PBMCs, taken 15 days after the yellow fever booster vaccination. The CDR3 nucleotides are TGCGCCAGCAGCCAAGAGGCCCTGGACAGTTTCAATGAGCAGTTCTTC. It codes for CASSQEALDSFNEQFF.